A single sample is the source of the 27 T cell receptor beta chains below, sequenced in a study of PD-1 blockade in classical Hodgkin lymphoma. Sequencing was performed with immunoSEQ multiplex PCR; in TCRdb, only in-frame clones are kept and a portion is missing. This sample has tens of thousands of clones; roughly nine tenths occur once, and the top ten carry 7% to 8.5%. As for time point: cycle 4 day 1 (C4D1), after 6 weeks of nivolumab. Exposure to brentuximab vedotin varied, and each patient had relapsed following autologous stem cell transplantation. Sample: peripheral blood mononuclear cells (PBMCs), taken before the fourth cycle of nivolumab. These receptors were collected from a human donor with classical Hodgkin lymphoma.

In regard to this clone: One junction end disagrees with the germline gene, perhaps due to a read error. CDR3 amino acids: CASSSGWTVLF. The CDR3, as DNA: TGTGCCAGCAGTTCGGGGTGGACAGTCCTCTTC. The chain links TRBV27 to TRBJ2-7; D may be TRBD1 (6 bases). Germline CDR1 and CDR2: MNHEY and SMNVEV (reference sequence). The CDR3 is made up of 11 amino acids.

The rearrangement joins TRBV2 to TRBJ2-1; D is possibly TRBD2 (5 bases). This CDR3 has 13 residues. Germline V gives CDR1 SNHLY, CDR2 FYNNEI. Trimming took 6 bases from V and 6 from J, leaving 12 bases between them. CDR3 sequence: CASRQDRGNEQFF. The CDR3 DNA sequence: TGTGCCAGCAGGCAGGACCGGGGCAATGAGCAGTTCTTC.

The V gene is TRBV19, the J gene TRBJ1-2, with 8 positions matching TRBD1. Germline values: CDR1 LNHDA, CDR2 SQIVND (reference sequence). The CDR3 sequence is 13 residues long. In nucleotides, the CDR3 is TGTCGCCGAAAAACAGGGGGGATATTGGGCTACACCTTC. This translates into CRRKTGGILGYTF.

As for this clone: At the DNA level, this CDR3 is encoded by other sequences in the same sample as well. This chain links TRBV5-1 with TRBJ2-1; D remains unclear. The V end lost 0 bases, the J end lost 3 bases, and 7 bases lay between the germline ends. CDR1 and CDR2 (germline): SGHRS, YFSETQ. This CDR3 has 14 amino acids. CDR3 protein: CASSLAGFYNEQFF. CDR3 DNA sequence: TGCGCCAGCAGCTTGGCGGGCTTCTACAATGAGCAGTTCTTC.

The V gene is TRBV19, the J gene TRBJ2-1, with 8 bases aligning to TRBD1. CDR3 size: 15 residues. After removal of 4 bases from V and 4 bases from J, the junction contained 6 bases not matched to a gene. Germline lookup yields CDR1 LNHDA and CDR2 SQIVND (reference sequence). CDR3 DNA sequence: TGTGCCAGTAGTAAAGAGGGACAGGTGTACAATGAGCAGTTCTTC. It is translated as CASSKEGQVYNEQFF.

J is TRBJ1-6 and V is TRBV28; D may be TRBD1 (5 bases). The CDR3 is 15 residues long. CDR1 and CDR2 from the germline V gene are MDHEN and SYDVKM. V gave up 4 bases and J gave up 5 bases, with 12 bases separating them. The CDR3 is CASSSPGPDNSPLHF. CDR3 in DNA: TGTGCCAGCAGTTCCCCGGGACCTGATAATTCACCCCTCCACTTT.

V and J are TRBV10-3 and TRBJ2-7; D perhaps matches TRBD1 (6 bases). Trimming took off 7 bases at V and 6 bases at J, with 16 bases between the two ends. Germline CDR1 and CDR2: ENHRY and SYGVKD. The CDR3 extends over 13 amino acids. The chain's CDR3 is CAITGTGSGEQYF. The CDR3, as DNA: TGTGCCATCACTGGAACAGGGTCTGGCGAGCAGTACTTC.

This clone has a single count. This chain uses TRBV6-6 with TRBJ2-5; D is uncertain. The DNA end lines up better with TRBJ2-7; the J call may be wrong. This CDR3 has 14 amino acids. Germline V gene data show CDR1 as MNHNY and CDR2 as SVGAGI (reference sequence). The CDR3 loop is CASRPPWPAYEQYF. The CDR3 nucleotides are TGTGCCAGCAGGCCACCTTGGCCAGCCTACGAGCAGTACTTC.

V and J are TRBV4-1 and TRBJ1-1; no clear D gene. CDR3 length equals 14 residues. Deletions cut 7 bases from V and 6 bases from J, with 18 bases between. CDR1 MGHRA and CDR2 YSYEKL come from the germline V gene. The CDR3 is CASTTRKRTAEAFF. The DNA of the CDR3 is TGCGCCAGCACCACTCGGAAGAGGACCGCTGAAGCTTTCTTT.

The rearrangement uses TRBV5-1 and TRBJ2-3; D perhaps matches TRBD1 (5 bases). CDR3 length equals 14 residues. Germline CDR1 SGHRS, CDR2 YFSETQ. V was shortened by 2 bases and J by 7 bases, with 14 bases between the two germline ends. The CDR3 reads CASSFRVGVNTQYF. CDR3 DNA: TGCGCCAGCAGCTTCAGGGTGGGTGTGAATACGCAGTATTTT. Drawing the rest from reference TRBV5-1 and TRBJ2-3, the complete variable domain is KAGVTQTPRYLIKTRGQQVTLSCSPISGHRSVSWYQQTPGQGLQFLFEYFSETQRNKGNFPGRFSGRQFSNSRSEMNVSTLELGDSALYLCASSFRVGVNTQYFGPGTRLTVL.

The chain recombines TRBV27 with TRBJ2-1; 9 nucleotides match TRBD1. Germline loops: CDR1 MNHEY, CDR2 SMNVEV (reference sequence). J was trimmed by 9 bases and V by 6 bases; bases with no gene match: 12. The length of the CDR3 is 15 residues. CDR3 protein: CASSVQGAGKGEQFF. In nucleotides, the CDR3 is TGTGCCAGCAGCGTACAGGGGGCGGGAAAAGGTGAGCAGTTCTTC.

The chain joins TRBV5-1 to TRBJ1-4; 7 bases are a match to TRBD1. V trimming: 2 bases; J trimming: 10 bases; junction bases outside the gene matches: 8. Looked up from germline, CDR1 is SGHRS and CDR2 is YFSETQ. This CDR3 region has 14 residues. In DNA form, the CDR3 reads TGCGCCAGCAGCTTAGAAGGGGGCGGAGGAAAACTGTTTTTT. Protein product: CASSLEGGGGKLFF.

The V call is TRBV7-9, the J call TRBJ1-4; weak D call: TRBD1 (5 bases). Germline lookup yields CDR1 SEHNR and CDR2 FQNEAQ (reference sequence). The CDR3 spans 17 residues. The ends were cut back, 3 bases at V and 0 bases at J, with 14 bases in the middle. This CDR3 is CASSLAGGSATNEKLFF. CDR3 sequence (DNA): TGTGCCAGCAGCTTGGCCGGGGGAAGCGCAACTAATGAAAAACTGTTTTTT.

The chain couples TRBV12-5 to TRBJ2-7; D unresolved. Looked up from germline, CDR1 is LGHNT and CDR2 is FRNRAP. V was clipped by 3 bases and J by 6 bases, with 9 bases between them. The CDR3 length is 12 residues. CDR3 DNA sequence: TGTGCTAGTGGTTTTACCGGGCCCGAGCAGTACTTC. It is translated as CASGFTGPEQYF.

V usage is TRBV7-9 and J usage is TRBJ1-3; the D is unclear. Germline lookup yields CDR1 SEHNR and CDR2 FQNEAQ (reference sequence). CDR3 size: 14 residues. Trimming took off 3 bases at V and 0 bases at J, with 6 bases between the two ends. The CDR3 DNA reads TGTGCCAGCAGCTTCCCAACCTCTGGAAACACCATATATTTT. Encoded protein: CASSFPTSGNTIYF. The whole variable domain, filled in from reference TRBV7-9 and TRBJ1-3, reads DTGVSQNPRHKITKRGQNVTFRCDPISEHNRLYWYRQTLGQGPEFLTYFQNEAQLEKSRLLSDRFSAERPKGSFSTLEIQRTEQGDSAMYLCASSFPTSGNTIYFGEGSWLTVV.

J is TRBJ2-3 and V is TRBV5-1; the match to TRBD2 covers 10 bases. The CDR3 has 15 residues. Germline V gene sequence: CDR1 SGHRS, CDR2 YFSETQ. V was pared by 6 bases and J by 6 bases, with 10 bases of the junction left unmatched. The CDR3 DNA follows: TGCGCCAGCACTCTAGCGGGGGCCTCATACGATACGCAGTATTTT. It specifies CASTLAGASYDTQYF.

This clone was seen a single time. The chain is built from TRBV5-6 and TRBJ2-1; D ambiguous. CDR1 is SGHDT, CDR2 YYEEEE, per germline. This CDR3 region has 15 residues. V lost 2 bases and J 2 bases, leaving 11 bases between the germline ends. The CDR3 sequence: CASSLKQITYNEQFF. The CDR3 bases are TGTGCCAGCAGCTTAAAACAGATAACCTACAATGAGCAGTTCTTC.

This clone was seen just once. This sequence joins TRBV30 and TRBJ2-3; D is unclear. The CDR3 sequence is 13 residues long. Looked up from germline, CDR1 is GTSNPN and CDR2 is SVGIG (reference sequence). The V end was cut by 4 bases, the J end by 5 bases, with 13 bases between. CDR3 protein: CAWNQGFGDTQYF. The CDR3 DNA reads TGTGCCTGGAACCAAGGCTTTGGAGATACGCAGTATTTT.

The V and J genes are TRBV27 and TRBJ2-7, with 8 bases aligning to TRBD1. Unmatched junction bases numbered 3, after V lost 3 bases and J lost 2 bases. This CDR3 has 14 amino acids. CDR1 is MNHEY and CDR2 is SMNVEV in the germline V gene (reference sequence). The CDR3 spells CASSFGTGTYEQYF. The CDR3 region has the DNA TGTGCCAGCAGTTTCGGGACAGGAACCTACGAGCAGTACTTC.

The genes are TRBV7-9 and TRBJ1-3; D not certain. Between the trimmed V and J ends, which lost 5 bases and 3 bases, there was a span of 11 bases. The CDR3 loop spans 14 amino acids. Germline lookup yields CDR1 SEHNR and CDR2 FQNEAQ (reference sequence). The DNA of the CDR3 is TGTGCCAGCAGCCCCTCCCAGGTTGGAAACACCATATATTTT. Residues: CASSPSQVGNTIYF.

The chain recombines TRBV6-1 with TRBJ2-2; 9 positions match TRBD2. CDR3 length: 19 amino acids. With V trimmed by 1 base and J by 5 bases, 14 bases remained unmatched. The germline V gene has CDR1 MNHNS and CDR2 SASEGT. The DNA for the CDR3 is TGTGCCAGCAGTGAAGTCGGAGCGGGGGGTGTCCGAGGGACCGGGGAGCTGTTTTTT. It translates to CASSEVGAGGVRGTGELFF.

The chain recombines TRBV18 with TRBJ2-1; the D gene is possibly TRBD2 (7 bases). Trimming took off 0 bases at V and 8 bases at J, with 17 bases between the two ends. Per germline, CDR1 KGHSH and CDR2 LQKENI. CDR3 length: 16 residues. This CDR3 reads CASSPPGGGRGDEQFF. CDR3 nucleotides: TGTGCCAGCTCACCACCGGGCGGGGGCCGGGGCGATGAGCAGTTCTTC.

This chain joins TRBV5-1 and TRBJ2-2; no clear D gene. The germline V gene encodes CDR1 SGHRS and CDR2 YFSETQ. CDR3 length: 15 residues. Trimming left V 1 base short and J 1 base short, with 8 bases between. CDR3 protein: CASSLLSENTGELFF. Here the CDR3 DNA reads TGCGCCAGCAGCTTGCTGTCCGAGAACACCGGGGAGCTGTTTTTT.

This chain uses TRBV7-9 with TRBJ1-5; 10 bases are a match to TRBD1. CDR3 length equals 16 residues. Per the germline V gene, CDR1 is SEHNR and CDR2 is FQNEAQ (reference sequence). With V trimmed by 3 bases and J by 11 bases, 13 bases remained unmatched. CDR3 in amino acids: CASSFGQGVTNGAQHF. CDR3 nucleotides: TGTGCCAGCAGCTTCGGACAGGGGGTCACCAATGGGGCCCAGCATTTT.

The rearrangement uses TRBV6-1 and TRBJ2-2; D unclear. In germline, CDR1 is MNHNS, CDR2 SASEGT. This CDR3 has 13 amino acids. V dropped 6 bases and J dropped 2 bases, with 7 bases sitting between them. DNA for the CDR3: TGTGCCAGCAGGGCCCAAAACACCGGGGAGCTGTTTTTT. Residues: CASRAQNTGELFF.

A single count supports this clone. V gene TRBV7-9 combines with J gene TRBJ2-1, with 8 bases aligning to TRBD2. Unmatched junction bases numbered 12, after V lost 5 bases and J lost 6 bases. Germline values: CDR1 SEHNR, CDR2 FQNEAQ (reference sequence). The length of the CDR3 is 16 residues. CDR3: CASSRGRGAAVNEQFF. The CDR3 coding sequence is TGTGCCAGCAGCCGTGGGCGGGGGGCGGCGGTCAATGAGCAGTTCTTC.

The CDR3 nucleotides read TGTGCCAGCGCCACTACAGATACGCAGTATTTT. This gives the protein CASATTDTQYF. This chain links TRBV11-2 with TRBJ2-3; D is undetermined. The V and J ends lost 8 bases and 3 bases respectively, with 6 bases between them. Germline values: CDR1 SGHAT, CDR2 FQNNGV. This CDR3 region has 11 residues.